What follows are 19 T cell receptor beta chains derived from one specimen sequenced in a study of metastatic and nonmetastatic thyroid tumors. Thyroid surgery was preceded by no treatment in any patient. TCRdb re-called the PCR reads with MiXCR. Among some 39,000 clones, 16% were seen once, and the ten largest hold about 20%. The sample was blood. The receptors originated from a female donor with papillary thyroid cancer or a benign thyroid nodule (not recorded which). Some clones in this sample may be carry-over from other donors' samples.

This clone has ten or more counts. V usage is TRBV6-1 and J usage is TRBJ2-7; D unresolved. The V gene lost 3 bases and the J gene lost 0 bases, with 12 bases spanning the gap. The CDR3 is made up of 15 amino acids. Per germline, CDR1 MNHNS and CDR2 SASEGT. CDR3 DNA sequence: TGTGCCAGCAGTGATGATAGGGAAATCTCCTACGAGCAGTACTTC. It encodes CASSDDREISYEQYF.

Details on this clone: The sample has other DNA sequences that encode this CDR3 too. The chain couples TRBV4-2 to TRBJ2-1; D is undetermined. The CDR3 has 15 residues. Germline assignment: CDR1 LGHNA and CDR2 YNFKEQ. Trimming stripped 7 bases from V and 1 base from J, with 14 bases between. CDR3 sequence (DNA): TGTGCCAGCACCCAGGACGCAGGTTCCTACAATGAGCAGTTCTTC. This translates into CASTQDAGSYNEQFF.

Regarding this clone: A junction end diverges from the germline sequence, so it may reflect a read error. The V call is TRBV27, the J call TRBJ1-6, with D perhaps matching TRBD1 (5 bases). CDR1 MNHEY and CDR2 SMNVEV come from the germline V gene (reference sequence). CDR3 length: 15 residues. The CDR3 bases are TGTGCCAGCAGTTTGGAGGGGCAGTATAATTCACCCATCCACTTT. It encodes CASSLEGQYNSPIHF.

DNA for the CDR3: TGCGCCAGCAGCCCCCGTTTGGAGGGTGAAGCTTTCTTT. Its translation is CASSPRLEGEAFF. The chain links TRBV5-1 to TRBJ1-1; no clear D. Per germline, CDR1 SGHRS and CDR2 YFSETQ. There are 13 residues in the CDR3. The ends were cut back, 4 bases at V and 7 bases at J, with 14 bases in the middle.

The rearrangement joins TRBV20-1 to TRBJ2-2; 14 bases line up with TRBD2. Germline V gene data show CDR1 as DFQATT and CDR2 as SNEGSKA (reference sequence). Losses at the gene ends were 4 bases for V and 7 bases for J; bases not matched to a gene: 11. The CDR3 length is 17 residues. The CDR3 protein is CSATRTSGGTLIGELFF. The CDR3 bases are TGCAGTGCTACCCGGACTAGCGGGGGGACCTTGATCGGGGAGCTGTTTTTT.

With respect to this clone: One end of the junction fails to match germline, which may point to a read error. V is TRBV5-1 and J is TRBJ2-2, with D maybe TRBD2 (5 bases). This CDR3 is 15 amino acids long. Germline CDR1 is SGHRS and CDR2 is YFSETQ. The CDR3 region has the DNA TGCGACAGCAGCTTGGACGGCAGGAACACCGGGGAGCGGTTTTTT. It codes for CDSSLDGRNTGERFF.

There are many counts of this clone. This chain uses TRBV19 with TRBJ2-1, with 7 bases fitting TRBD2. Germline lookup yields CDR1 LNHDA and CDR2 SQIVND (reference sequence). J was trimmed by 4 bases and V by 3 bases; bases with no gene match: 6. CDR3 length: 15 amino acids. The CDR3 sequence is CASSIEGGSYNEQFF. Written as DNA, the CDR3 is TGTGCCAGTAGTATTGAGGGCGGGAGTTACAATGAGCAGTTCTTC.

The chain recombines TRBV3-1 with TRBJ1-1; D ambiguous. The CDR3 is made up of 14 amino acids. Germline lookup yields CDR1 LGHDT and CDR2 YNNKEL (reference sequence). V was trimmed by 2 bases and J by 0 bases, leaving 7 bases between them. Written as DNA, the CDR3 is TGTGCCAGCAGCCAATTCATAGTGAACACTGAAGCTTTCTTT. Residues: CASSQFIVNTEAFF.

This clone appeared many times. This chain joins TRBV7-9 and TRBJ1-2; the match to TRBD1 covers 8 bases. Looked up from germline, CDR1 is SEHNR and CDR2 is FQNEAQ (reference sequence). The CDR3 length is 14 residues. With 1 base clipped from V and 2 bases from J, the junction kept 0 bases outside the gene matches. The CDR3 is CASSLGDRNYGYTF. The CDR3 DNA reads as TGTGCCAGCAGCTTAGGGGACAGGAACTATGGCTACACCTTC.

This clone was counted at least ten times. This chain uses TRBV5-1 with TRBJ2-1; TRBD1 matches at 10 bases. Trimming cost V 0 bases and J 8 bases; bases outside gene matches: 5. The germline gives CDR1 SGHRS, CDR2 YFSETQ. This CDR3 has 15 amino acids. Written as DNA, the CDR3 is TGCGCCAGCAGCTTGGGGGGACAGGGGATCTATGAGCAGTTCTTC. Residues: CASSLGGQGIYEQFF.

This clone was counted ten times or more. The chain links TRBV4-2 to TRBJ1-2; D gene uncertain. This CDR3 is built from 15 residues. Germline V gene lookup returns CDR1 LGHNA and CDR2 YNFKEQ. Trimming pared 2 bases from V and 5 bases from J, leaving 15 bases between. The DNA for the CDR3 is TGTGCCAGCAGCCAACCCTCTAGGGAGGGATATGGCTACACCTTC. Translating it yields CASSQPSREGYGYTF.

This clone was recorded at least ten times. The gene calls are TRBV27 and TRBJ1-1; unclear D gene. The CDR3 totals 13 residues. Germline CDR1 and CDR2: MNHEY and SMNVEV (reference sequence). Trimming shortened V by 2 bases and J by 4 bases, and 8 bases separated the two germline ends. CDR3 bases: TGTGCCAGCAGTTTAACGCTAGGCACTGAAGCTTTCTTT. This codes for CASSLTLGTEAFF.

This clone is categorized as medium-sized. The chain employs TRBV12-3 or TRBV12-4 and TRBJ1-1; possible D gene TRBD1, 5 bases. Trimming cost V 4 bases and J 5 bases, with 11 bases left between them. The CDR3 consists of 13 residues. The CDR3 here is CASSWEGLTEAFF. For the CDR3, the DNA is TGTGCCAGCAGTTGGGAGGGGTTGACTGAAGCTTTCTTT.

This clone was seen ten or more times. CDR3 region: CASSLFPGRTEAFF. The CDR3 bases are TGTGCCAGCAGCTTATTCCCCGGTCGGACTGAAGCTTTCTTT. The V gene is TRBV11-3, the J gene TRBJ1-1; D is unresolved. The CDR3 covers 14 residues. Trimming took 2 bases from V and 5 from J, leaving 12 bases between them. Germline V gene lookup returns CDR1 SGHNT and CDR2 YENEEA. Based on the CDR3 plus reference TRBV11-3 and TRBJ1-1, the full variable domain is EAGVVQSPRYKIIEKKQPVAFWCNPISGHNTLYWYLQNLGQGPELLIRYENEEAVDDSQLPKDRFSAERLKGVDSTLKIQPAELGDSAVYLCASSLFPGRTEAFFGQGTRLTVV.

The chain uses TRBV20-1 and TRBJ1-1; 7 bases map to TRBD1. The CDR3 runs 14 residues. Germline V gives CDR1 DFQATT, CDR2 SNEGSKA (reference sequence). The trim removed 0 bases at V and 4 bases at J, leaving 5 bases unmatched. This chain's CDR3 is CSAREPGQATEAFF. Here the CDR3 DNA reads TGCAGTGCTAGAGAGCCCGGACAGGCCACTGAAGCTTTCTTT.

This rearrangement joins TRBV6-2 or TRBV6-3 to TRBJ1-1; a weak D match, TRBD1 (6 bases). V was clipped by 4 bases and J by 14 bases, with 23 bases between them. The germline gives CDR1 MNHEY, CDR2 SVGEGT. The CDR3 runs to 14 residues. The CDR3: CASSLTGLNTEDFF. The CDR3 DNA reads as TGTGCCAGCAGTTTAACAGGGCTGAACACTGAAGACTTCTTT.

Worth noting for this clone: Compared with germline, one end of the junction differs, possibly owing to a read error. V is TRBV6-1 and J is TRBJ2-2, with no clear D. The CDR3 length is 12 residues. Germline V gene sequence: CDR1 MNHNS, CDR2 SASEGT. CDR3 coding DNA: TGTGCCAGCAGGCGATACACCGGTGAGCTGTTTTTT. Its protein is CASRRYTGELFF.

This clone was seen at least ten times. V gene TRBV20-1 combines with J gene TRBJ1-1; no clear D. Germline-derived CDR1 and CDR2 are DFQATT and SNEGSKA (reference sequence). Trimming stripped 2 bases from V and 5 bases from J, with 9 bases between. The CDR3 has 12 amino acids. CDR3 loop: CSARRVVTEAFF. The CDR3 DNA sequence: TGCAGTGCTAGAAGGGTGGTTACTGAAGCTTTCTTT.

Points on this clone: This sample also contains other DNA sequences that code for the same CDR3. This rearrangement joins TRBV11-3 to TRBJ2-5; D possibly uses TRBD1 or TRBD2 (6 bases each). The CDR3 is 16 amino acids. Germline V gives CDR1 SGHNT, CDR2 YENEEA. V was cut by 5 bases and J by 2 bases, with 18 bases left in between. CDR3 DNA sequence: TGTGCCAGCAGCCCTGGGGGGCTAGCTGAGCAAGAGACCCAGTACTTC. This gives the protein CASSPGGLAEQETQYF.